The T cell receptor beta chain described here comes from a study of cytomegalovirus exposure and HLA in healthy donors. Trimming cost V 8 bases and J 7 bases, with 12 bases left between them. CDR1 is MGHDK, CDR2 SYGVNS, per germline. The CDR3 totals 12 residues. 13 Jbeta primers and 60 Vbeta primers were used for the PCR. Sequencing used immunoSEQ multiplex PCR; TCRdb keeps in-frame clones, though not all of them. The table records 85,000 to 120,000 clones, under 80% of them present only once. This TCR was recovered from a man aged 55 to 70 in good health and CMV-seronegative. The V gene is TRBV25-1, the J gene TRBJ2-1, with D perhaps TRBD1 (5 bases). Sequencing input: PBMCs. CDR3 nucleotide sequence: TGTGCCAGCTCCCTAGGGGCGAATGAGCAGTTCTTC. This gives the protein CASSLGANEQFF.